The entry below describes one TCR beta chain. Which antigen it targets is not known. No clone much larger than this one lies a single base away; base qualities are absent. Using the deep immunoSEQ assay, TCR CDR3 regions were amplified from genomic DNA by multiplex PCR. Extracted genomic DNA from each cell subset was spread evenly across all wells of several immunoSEQ 96-well plates, with each plate serving as a replicate. For sorted subsets, each replicate PCR was loaded with 200 ng genomic DNA, equivalent to roughly 30,000 T cell genomes. Purified libraries were measured with a Qubit 3.0 fluorometer, size-checked on a Bioanalyzer 2100, and measured again with the KAPA Library Quantification kit. A separate single-read 150-cycle Illumina NextSeq 550 flow cell was used to sequence each immunoSEQ 96-well plate. The paper's data handling went like this. The immunoSEQ output contained only junctional sequences without quality scores, so filtering could not match that applied to full-length reads. To assign V/J genes and CDR3, sequences were annotated using PyIR, a Python wrapper for IgBLAST v1.9, with IMGT germline references. Any read was removed if the V/J assignment was weak (E-value above 1e-6), the CDR3 was missing, or the read contained stop codons, out-of-frame junctions, or ambiguous translated residues. V3J clonotypes were defined by identical inferred V gene, J gene, and CDR3 amino acid sequence. The percentage overlap between two repertoires was calculated by dividing the number of shared unique clonotypes by the size of the smaller repertoire. Richness of each repertoire was evaluated using RTK rarefaction, the Chao1 estimator, and Recon v2.1 estimates of unobserved clonotypes. OLGA was used to compute generation probabilities for all TCRbeta clonotypes that the gDNA method yielded from a handful of donors. In its TCRdb copy, this immuneACCESS table keeps in-frame sequences only and misses some clones. Where compared with another copy, unresolved V genes explain less than half of these, and the others have no known cause. The DNA was the basis for D and trimming; V, J and clone size are from that table. This sample has about 1.1 million clones in its table, and approximately 80% of those were observed once. The top ten clones comprise approximately 0.9% of the sample.

This entry comes from a study of shared clonotypes between healthy human individuals (dated by TCRdb to between 2020 and 2021). At the level of the whole study: The cohort comprised a couple of women and a few men aged 18 to 49 years. Per donor, three plates each were used for CD4 naive and CD4 memory, two for CD8 naive, and one for CD8 memory. To increase sequencing depth and limit assay-specific biases, TCR repertoire library preparation and sequencing were carried out by different laboratories using diverse techniques. Between about 0.9 and 8.9 billion PBMCs per donor were obtained by leukapheresis. To estimate repertoire size and how much clonotype sharing occurs between individuals, the study deeply sequenced the blood TCR repertoires of roughly 5 healthy adults.

The full study reports these points: Sampling was restricted to blood, and TCR repertoires in tissue are likely to differ from TCR repertoires in blood. About 5% of naive CD4, around 3.5% of naive CD8, approximately 2.2% of memory CD4, and 0.4% of memory CD8 clonotypes were shared across a few donors. Naive subsets generally had larger estimated clonotype richness than memory subsets did. Compared with non-shared clonotypes, the clonotypes found in all four sorted-subset donors had higher generation probabilities. Because the study included only a small number of donors, the genetic and exposure-history diversity represented was limited. Rarefaction of sorted-subset datasets indicated incomplete sequencing despite the large sequencing depth. Pairwise subsampling led to the expectation that sequencing depth would affect the degree of clonotype sharing among donors.

The donors were healthy, HIV-negative adults with no recently reported acute infections or vaccinations. Only Caucasian adults living in Nashville, Tennessee, USA were represented among the donors. CD4+ T cells were enriched by magnetic negative selection; naive cells were then positively selected on CD45RA, and the negative fraction formed the memory subset. After blood collection by leukapheresis, PBMCs were isolated using Ficoll-Histopaque density gradient centrifugation and then cryopreserved in the vapor phase of liquid nitrogen. Analytical flow cytometry was used to check the purity and quantity of each magnetically sorted T cell population. Each sorted fraction had its genomic DNA isolated and then quantified by UV absorbance on a Nanodrop 2000c. The CDR3 runs 11 amino acids, cysteine and phenylalanine included. The entry retains the CDR3 DNA only, 33 bases that are in frame from base 1. The germline ends are 10 bases apart after V is trimmed by 6 bases and J by 8 bases. Per the germline V gene (reference sequence), DFQATT is the CDR1 and SNEGSKA is the CDR2.

Sequenced: memory CD4+ T cells from PBMCs. This specimen's cell subset or site label, interpreted: CD45RA-negative fraction. Rearrangement joined TRBV20-1 to TRBJ1-4; there is no confident call for the D gene. The sequence was obtained from a man aged 18-30 years in good health. Some clones in this sample may be carry-over from other donors' samples. The CDR3 amino acid sequence is: CSAGRKEKLFF. At the DNA level, the sequence is TGCAGTGCAGGGAGAAAAGAAAAACTGTTTTTT.